The next 8 T cell receptor beta chains were all read from a single sample in a study of tumor-infiltrating lymphocytes in oesophageal squamous cell carcinoma. TCRdb re-called the PCR reads through MiXCR, storing one row per CDR3 protein. The sample consists of fewer than 6,500 distinct CDR3 sequences, roughly 15% of them appearing once. Sequencing used esophageal tumor tissue. These TCRs come from a male donor with esophageal squamous cell carcinoma.

The chain joins TRBV6-6 to TRBJ2-3; 10 bases agree with TRBD2. Germline CDR1 MNHNY, CDR2 SVGAGI (reference sequence). V trimming: 2 bases; J trimming: 4 bases; junction bases outside the gene matches: 6. This CDR3 contains 16 residues. This chain's CDR3 is CASSYTGTSEADTQYF. The CDR3 region has the DNA TGTGCCAGCAGTTACACCGGGACTAGCGAAGCAGATACGCAGTATTTT.

The table lists this clonotype with many counts. The chain recombines TRBV11-2 with TRBJ2-5; D tentatively reads TRBD1 or TRBD2 (5 bases each). CDR1 is SGHAT and CDR2 is FQNNGV in the germline V gene. The CDR3 runs 16 residues. V lost 1 base to trimming and J lost 1 base, with 13 bases between them. The CDR3 DNA is TGTGCCAGCAGCTTAGGTCCGGGGACCCCCCAAGAGACCCAGTACTTC. Its protein is CASSLGPGTPQETQYF.

V and J are TRBV20-1 and TRBJ2-5; D is possibly TRBD2 (6 bases). The V gene's germline CDR1 is DFQATT and CDR2 SNEGSKA (reference sequence). CDR3 size: 13 residues. Trimming removed 3 bases from V and 3 bases from J, with 11 bases in between. Here the CDR3 DNA reads TGCAGTGCTAGTGACGGGGGAAAAGAGACCCAGTACTTC. It codes for CSASDGGKETQYF.

This clonotype occurred a few times. For the CDR3, the DNA is TGTGCCAGCAGCTTAGGGGCCCGGGGAGATCAGCCCCAGCATTTT. Protein: CASSLGARGDQPQHF. The rearrangement links TRBV5-6 to TRBJ1-5; possibly TRBD1 for D (5 bases). Germline V gene sequence: CDR1 SGHDT, CDR2 YYEEEE. This CDR3 is 15 amino acids long. V shed 2 bases and J shed 5 bases, with 14 bases lying between them.

There are a few counts of this clonotype. A read error may be the cause here, since a much bigger clone is one base away. This chain joins TRBV10-2 and TRBJ2-5; 9 bases are a match to TRBD1. With the DNA end fitting TRBJ2-1 better, the J assignment may be wrong. In germline, CDR1 is WSHSY, CDR2 SAAADI. CDR3 length: 12 amino acids. Written as DNA, the CDR3 is TGCGCCAGCACGGGACAGGGATCCGAGCAGTTCTTC. Residues: CASTGQGSEQFF.

CDR3 sequence: CASSQLQFYEQYF. The CDR3 coding sequence is TGTGCCAGCAGCCAGTTACAGTTCTACGAGCAGTACTTC. This chain uses TRBV3-1 with TRBJ2-3; D not certain. The J call could be wrong; TRBJ2-7 is a better fit for the DNA end. CDR1 LGHDT and CDR2 YNNKEL come from the germline V gene (reference sequence). The CDR3 is made up of 13 amino acids.

Relative to its sample, this clonotype is medium-sized (0.01 to 0.1%). V and J are TRBV11-3 and TRBJ2-5; 10 nucleotides agree with TRBD2. Germline V gene data show CDR1 as SGHNT and CDR2 as YENEEA. CDR3 length: 16 amino acids. Trimming removed 2 bases from V and 5 bases from J; junction bases left unmatched: 8. CDR3 DNA: TGTGCCAGCAGCTTATATCTAGCGGGGGCGGGGGAGACCCAGTACTTC. Translated, it gives CASSLYLAGAGETQYF.

This clonotype was seen repeatedly, ten times or more. The chain is built from TRBV11-2 and TRBJ2-2; D is perhaps TRBD2 (7 bases). Germline V gene sequence: CDR1 SGHAT, CDR2 FQNNGV. This CDR3 region has 14 residues. V was trimmed by 5 bases and J by 8 bases, leaving 15 bases between them. CDR3 residues: CASSRLGGAGELFF. CDR3 nucleotides: TGTGCCAGCAGCAGACTAGGGGGGGCAGGGGAGCTGTTTTTT. The variable domain in full, with the rest retrieved from reference TRBV11-2 and TRBJ2-2, is EAGVAQSPRYKIIEKRQSVAFWCNPISGHATLYWYQQILGQGPKLLIQFQNNGVVDDSQLPKDRFSAERLKGVDSTLKIQPAKLEDSAVYLCASSRLGGAGELFFGEGSRLTVL.